This TCR beta chain stems from a study of blood T cells in healthy people across ages. Next came a second PCR, run for roughly 6 to 11 cycles, which used a sample-barcoded 5' primer along with a J-beta primer mix. MiXCR was run by TCRdb on the 5' RACE reads, yielding one entry per CDR3 protein. The sample shows around 500,000 distinct CDR3 sequences, around 27% of them seen only once. Between the trimmed V and J ends, which lost 3 bases and 5 bases, there was a span of 22 bases. This CDR3 is built from 17 residues. CDR1 and CDR2 from the germline V gene are MNHEY and SMNVEV (reference sequence). This clonotype was found a few times. Another study also made use of these data, one on T cells of mothers and their children.

This sequence joins TRBV27 and TRBJ1-1; D unresolved. This TCR derives from a boy younger than 10 in good health. The specimen was blood. CDR3 region: CASSLLGGPRPGTEAFF. DNA for the CDR3: TGTGCCAGCAGTTTGTTGGGCGGGCCACGGCCCGGGACTGAAGCTTTCTTT.